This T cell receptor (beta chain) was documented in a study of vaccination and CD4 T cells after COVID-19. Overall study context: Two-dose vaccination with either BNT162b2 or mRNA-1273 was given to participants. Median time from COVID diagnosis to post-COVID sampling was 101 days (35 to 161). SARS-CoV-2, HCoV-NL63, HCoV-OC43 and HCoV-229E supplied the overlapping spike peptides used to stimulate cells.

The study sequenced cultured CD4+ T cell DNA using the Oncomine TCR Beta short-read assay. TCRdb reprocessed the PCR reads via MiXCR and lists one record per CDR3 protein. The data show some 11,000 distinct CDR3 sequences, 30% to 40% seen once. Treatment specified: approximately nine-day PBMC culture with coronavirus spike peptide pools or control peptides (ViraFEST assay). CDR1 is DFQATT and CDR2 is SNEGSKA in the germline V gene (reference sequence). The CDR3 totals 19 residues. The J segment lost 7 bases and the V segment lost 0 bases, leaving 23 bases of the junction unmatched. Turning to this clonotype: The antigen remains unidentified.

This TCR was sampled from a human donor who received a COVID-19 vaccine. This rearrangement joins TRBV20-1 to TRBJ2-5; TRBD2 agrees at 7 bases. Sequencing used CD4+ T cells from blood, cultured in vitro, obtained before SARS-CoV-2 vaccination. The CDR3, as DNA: TGCAGTGCTAGAGATCGTTGGCGCTCGGCGGGGGTACAAATATGGACCCAGTACTTC. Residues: CSARDRWRSAGVQIWTQYF.